These T cell receptor beta chains were read from a single sample in a study of control samples from healthy donors and cancer patients. Only in-frame clones appear in the TCRdb table, and some are missing; sequencing was by immunoSEQ multiplex PCR. The table includes roughly 100,000 clones, more than 85% detected once. Sequenced sample: PBMCs. The receptors come from a man aged 55 to 70 with lung cancer. CDR3s include the opening cysteine and the closing phenylalanine or tryptophan. The D gene is left open where the match is weak. The size entry is marked missing in some rows and otherwise reads once, few, many or a size class.

abundance,j_gene,d_gene,v_gene,CDR3aa,CDR3nt
-,TRBJ1-5,-,TRBV15,CATSRDWGPRGDF,TGTGCCACCAGCAGAGATTGGGGTCCTAGGGGTGATTTT
-,TRBJ2-5,-,TRBV5-1,CASSLSGQETQYF,TGCGCCAGCAGCTTGTCAGGGCAAGAGACCCAGTACTTC
-,TRBJ1-2,-,TRBV7-9,CASSLGTPDGYTF,TGTGCCAGCAGCTTGGGTACCCCAGACGGCTACACCTTC
-,TRBJ1-2,-,TRBV7-8,CASSLRQDYGYTF,TGTGCCAGCAGCTTGAGACAGGACTATGGCTACACCTTC
many,TRBJ2-2,-,TRBV6-1,CASSEVSTGELFF,TGTGCCAGCAGTGAAGTAAGCACCGGGGAGCTGTTTTTT
-,TRBJ2-2,-,TRBV3-1/TRBV3-2,CASSQARTNTGELFF,TGTGCCAGCAGCCAAGCCCGGACGAACACCGGGGAGCTGTTTTTT
-,TRBJ1-5,-,TRBV7-9,CASSSIQGINQPQHF,TGTGCCAGCAGCTCGATACAGGGAATCAATCAGCCCCAGCATTTT
-,TRBJ1-3,TRBD1,TRBV3-1/TRBV3-2,CASSQDLLGQGRGTIYF,TGTGCCAGCAGCCAAGATCTTCTTGGACAGGGTCGAGGCACCATATATTTT
-,TRBJ2-5,TRBD2,TRBV5-1,CASSRTSGEETQYF,TGCGCCAGCAGCAGGACTAGCGGGGAAGAGACCCAGTACTTC
once,TRBJ2-5,TRBD1,TRBV15,CATSREQGERETQYF,TGTGCCACCAGCAGAGAGCAGGGGGAAAGAGAGACCCAGTACTTC
-,TRBJ1-5,TRBD1,TRBV10-3,CAISEVGQNQPQHF,TGTGCCATCAGTGAGGTGGGACAGAATCAGCCCCAGCATTTT
-,TRBJ2-4,-,TRBV10-3,CAISGTGNIQYF,TGTGCCATCAGTGGAACCGGTAACATTCAGTACTTC
-,TRBJ2-3,-,TRBV5-1,CASSLDALDGTDTQYF,TGCGCCAGCAGCTTGGATGCGTTAGACGGCACAGATACGCAGTATTTT
-,TRBJ2-5,-,TRBV27,CASSLASQETQYF,TGTGCCAGCAGTTTAGCGAGTCAAGAGACCCAGTACTTC
-,TRBJ2-5,-,TRBV5-1,CASSLGTNSQETQYF,TGCGCCAGCAGCTTGGGGACAAATTCGCAAGAGACCCAGTACTTC
-,TRBJ2-5,-,TRBV7-2,CASSLGAPLGGAQYF,TGTGCCAGCAGCTTAGGCGCGCCATTAGGTGGGGCCCAGTACTTC
-,TRBJ1-5,-,TRBV2,CASHYAGTLNQPQHF,TGTGCCAGCCATTACGCCGGGACATTAAATCAGCCCCAGCATTTT
-,TRBJ2-6,-,TRBV11-3,CASSLEAGANVLTF,TGTGCCAGCAGCTTGGAGGCTGGGGCCAACGTCCTGACTTTC
-,TRBJ2-2,-,TRBV6-5,CASSLTGANTGELFF,TGTGCCAGCAGTCTGACAGGCGCGAACACCGGGGAGCTGTTTTTT
-,TRBJ2-1,-,TRBV5-4,CASISDTSYNEQFF,TGTGCCAGCATCTCGGACACGTCCTACAATGAACAGTTCTTC
-,TRBJ2-4,-,TRBV6-5,CASRETATSDIQYF,TGTGCCAGCAGAGAGACAGCAACAAGTGACATTCAGTACTTC
once,TRBJ2-1,TRBD1,TRBV7-3,CASSPTGQLNNEQFF,TGTGCCAGCAGCCCCACGGGACAGTTAAACAATGAGCAGTTCTTC
-,TRBJ2-1,-,TRBV12-5,CASGLFRTADGDEQFF,TGTGCTAGTGGTTTGTTCCGCACGGCGGATGGGGATGAGCAGTTCTTC
-,TRBJ2-4,-,TRBV30,CAWRGLMAKNIQYF,TGTGCCTGGCGGGGTCTAATGGCCAAAAACATTCAGTACTTC
-,TRBJ1-2,TRBD1,TRBV29-1,CSVSGQGGKEYYGYTF,TGCAGCGTTTCCGGACAGGGAGGGAAGGAGTACTATGGCTACACCTTC
-,TRBJ2-2,TRBD1,TRBV4-1,CASSQDGTGDTGELFF,TGCGCCAGCAGCCAAGATGGGACAGGGGACACCGGGGAGCTGTTTTTT
-,TRBJ1-1,-,TRBV6-6,CASSYSLRGNTEAFF,TGTGCCAGCAGTTACTCTCTACGGGGGAACACTGAAGCTTTCTTT
-,TRBJ1-5,-,TRBV7-8,CASSPGRGDNQPQHF,TGTGCCAGCAGCCCAGGGAGGGGGGATAATCAGCCCCAGCATTTT
-,TRBJ2-3,-,TRBV12-3/TRBV12-4,CASSSRGQDTQYF,TGTGCCAGCAGTTCCCGGGGGCAAGATACGCAGTATTTT
-,TRBJ1-4,-,TRBV4-1,CASSQEWDTGGEKLFF,TGCGCCAGCAGCCAAGAATGGGATACCGGGGGAGAAAAACTGTTTTTT
-,TRBJ2-7,-,TRBV7-2,CASSLDKILYEQYF,TGTGCCAGCAGCTTAGATAAGATTCTCTACGAGCAGTACTTC
-,TRBJ2-1,TRBD1,TRBV5-1,CASSSSGGQGFGEQFF,TGCGCCAGCAGCTCTAGTGGAGGACAGGGTTTCGGTGAGCAGTTCTTC
few,TRBJ1-5,-,TRBV7-2,CASSSGGSQPQHF,TGTGCCAGCAGCTCCGGCGGAAGTCAGCCCCAGCATTTT
-,TRBJ2-7,-,TRBV24-1,CATSDGYEQYF,TGTGCCACCAGTGATGGGTACGAGCAGTACTTC
-,TRBJ2-1,-,TRBV4-1,CASSLNNEQFF,TGCGCCAGCAGCCTAAACAATGAGCAGTTCTTC
-,TRBJ1-2,-,TRBV6-1,CASSEGVLKAHLYGYTF,TGTGCCAGCAGTGAAGGTGTCCTTAAGGCACACCTCTATGGCTACACCTTC
once,TRBJ1-2,-,TRBV10-1,CASNHRDRLYGYTF,TGCGCCAGCAATCACAGGGATCGTCTCTATGGCTACACCTTC
-,TRBJ2-2,TRBD1,TRBV4-1,CASSPPDRDTGELFF,TGCGCCAGCAGCCCCCCGGACAGGGACACCGGGGAGCTGTTTTTT
-,TRBJ2-3,-,TRBV10-3,CAIQGAPTDTQYF,TGTGCCATACAGGGCGCCCCCACAGATACGCAGTATTTT
-,TRBJ1-1,-,TRBV9,CASSLGGSGTEAFF,TGTGCCAGCAGTCTCGGGGGCTCGGGCACTGAAGCTTTCTTT
-,TRBJ2-1,-,TRBV10-1,CASSEFPKDEQFF,TGCGCCAGCAGTGAGTTTCCAAAGGATGAGCAGTTCTTC
-,TRBJ1-4,-,TRBV30,CAWSVAVPNEKLFF,TGTGCCTGGAGTGTGGCCGTCCCTAATGAAAAACTGTTTTTT
-,TRBJ2-7,TRBD1,TRBV5-1,CASSWDRPYEQYF,TGCGCCAGCAGCTGGGACAGGCCCTACGAGCAGTACTTC
once,TRBJ2-5,-,TRBV7-2,CASSLMRGQETQYF,TGTGCCAGCAGCTTAATGAGGGGGCAAGAGACCCAGTACTTC
-,TRBJ2-3,-,TRBV2,CASSLTDTQYF,TGTGCCAGCAGCCTTACTGATACGCAGTATTTT
-,TRBJ2-4,-,TRBV5-1,CASSLVAGTNIQYF,TGCGCCAGCAGCTTGGTGGCAGGGACAAACATTCAGTACTTC
-,TRBJ1-1,TRBD1,TRBV9,CASSFTGAANTEAFF,TGTGCCAGCAGCTTTACAGGGGCGGCAAACACTGAAGCTTTCTTT
-,TRBJ1-1,TRBD1,TRBV24-1,CATSDPGTGGRAFF,TGTGCCACCAGTGACCCCGGGACAGGGGGACGGGCTTTCTTT
-,TRBJ2-7,-,TRBV12-3/TRBV12-4,CASKQGPYEQYF,TGTGCCAGCAAACAGGGACCCTACGAGCAGTACTTC
-,TRBJ2-5,TRBD1,TRBV30,CAWSIGQGARETQYF,TGTGCCTGGAGTATCGGACAGGGGGCTAGGGAGACCCAGTACTTC
-,TRBJ2-7,TRBD1,TRBV6-1,CASSGNTGGKVHEQYF,TGTGCCAGCAGTGGAAATACAGGGGGCAAGGTCCACGAGCAGTACTTC
-,TRBJ1-2,-,TRBV2,CASNKGTYGYTF,TGTGCCAGCAATAAGGGCACCTATGGCTACACCTTC
-,TRBJ2-2,-,TRBV30,CAWSHSRSQEELFF,TGTGCCTGGAGTCACTCGAGGAGCCAGGAGGAGCTGTTTTTT
-,TRBJ1-2,TRBD1,TRBV24-1,CATSDTPLTGGGF,TGTGCCACCAGTGATACGCCCCTGACAGGGGGTGGCTTC
-,TRBJ1-1,TRBD1,TRBV11-2,CASSLEYRGVGEAFF,TGTGCCAGCAGCTTAGAGTACAGGGGGGTGGGTGAAGCTTTCTTT